This TCR beta chain was sequenced during a study of blood T cell repertoires in COVID-19. As for the study in general: Samples came from the United States, Italy and Spain, spanning acute and convalescent COVID-19.

Trimming left V 1 base short and J 7 bases short, with 8 bases between. Germline loops: CDR1 SEHNR, CDR2 FQNEAQ (reference sequence). The CDR3 contains 14 residues. In the authors' workflow: Cell counts per sample came from amplifying reference gene primers. Data came from immunoSEQ multiplex PCR; TCRdb stores just in-frame clones and leaves some out. That table furnishes V, J and clone size, whereas the DNA furnished D and trimming. The repertoire holds approximately 90,000 clones, with over 75% as singletons. This chain uses TRBV7-9 with TRBJ1-6; D uncertain. The clonotype was recovered from a man aged 55 to 69 with acute or convalescent COVID-19. Sequenced sample: peripheral blood. This chain's CDR3 is CASSLVQVNSPLHF. The CDR3, as DNA: TGTGCCAGCAGCTTAGTTCAGGTGAATTCACCCCTCCACTTT.